Following are 31 T cell receptor beta chains from one sample sequenced in a study of PD-1 blockade in classical Hodgkin lymphoma. Measured with immunoSEQ multiplex PCR; TCRdb has only the in-frame clones, and not every one. The data contain about 93,000 clones, about 90% of them seen just once; the ten biggest clones take up under 3%. Following autologous stem cell transplantation, relapse occurred in every patient, and exposure to brentuximab vedotin varied. Sequenced material: peripheral blood mononuclear cells (PBMCs), taken before the second cycle of nivolumab. The receptors originated from a human donor with classical Hodgkin lymphoma.

By its share, this clone is medium-sized (0.01 to 0.1%). The chain couples TRBV5-6 to TRBJ2-6; 7 nucleotides match TRBD1. V was clipped by 4 bases and J by 4 bases; unmatched bases: 11. CDR1 is SGHDT and CDR2 is YYEEEE in the germline V gene. The CDR3 consists of 17 residues. CDR3 sequence reads: CASSPLGQTLGANVLTF. DNA of the CDR3: TGTGCCAGCAGCCCACTGGGACAGACCCTGGGGGCCAACGTCCTGACTTTC.

The rearrangement links TRBV11-3 to TRBJ2-3, with 9 bases that match TRBD1. V dropped 3 bases and J dropped 6; count of bases not matched to a gene: 4. This CDR3 has 14 amino acids. The germline V gene encodes CDR1 SGHNT and CDR2 YENEEA. CDR3 region: CASSLGQGPDTQYF. DNA of the CDR3: TGTGCCAGCAGCTTGGGACAGGGTCCGGATACGCAGTATTTT.

The rearrangement uses TRBV27 and TRBJ1-5; perhaps TRBD1 as D (6 bases). V lost 2 bases to trimming and J lost 1 base, with 9 bases between them. The CDR3 is made up of 15 amino acids. In germline, CDR1 is MNHEY, CDR2 SMNVEV (reference sequence). This CDR3 is CASSLGGLSNQPQHF. The CDR3 DNA reads as TGTGCCAGCAGTTTAGGGGGGCTCAGCAATCAGCCCCAGCATTTT.

This chain joins TRBV9 and TRBJ1-2; 8 bases match TRBD1. Germline V gives CDR1 SGDLS, CDR2 YYNGEE. V lost 0 bases to trimming and J lost 7 bases; unmatched junction nucleotides: 8. The CDR3 extends over 15 amino acids. CDR3 residues: CASSVAQGASGGYTF. The CDR3 bases are TGTGCCAGCAGCGTAGCCCAGGGGGCGAGTGGTGGCTACACCTTC.

The chain recombines TRBV13 with TRBJ2-4; D unresolved. CDR1 PRHDT and CDR2 FYEKMQ come from the germline V gene (reference sequence). The V and J ends lost 1 base and 1 base respectively, with 5 bases between them. This CDR3 region has 14 residues. CDR3 loop: CASSLEAAKNIQYF. In DNA form, the CDR3 reads TGTGCCAGCAGCTTAGAGGCGGCCAAAAACATTCAGTACTTC.

The rearrangement joins TRBV5-1 to TRBJ2-5, with TRBD1 matching 9 bases. This CDR3 has 14 amino acids. Trimming at V came to 4 bases and at J to 3 bases, leaving 4 bases not matched to a gene. CDR1 and CDR2 from the germline V gene are SGHRS and YFSETQ. The CDR3 loop reads CASSTGTGKETQYF. DNA for the CDR3: TGCGCCAGCAGCACAGGGACAGGGAAAGAGACCCAGTACTTC.

The genes are TRBV2 and TRBJ1-4; no clear D. CDR1 SNHLY and CDR2 FYNNEI come from the germline V gene. The germline V and J ends were trimmed by 4 bases and 5 bases, with 11 bases remaining between them. The CDR3 length is 14 residues. CDR3 sequence: CASSGGRTNEKLFF. The CDR3 DNA sequence: TGTGCCAGCAGTGGCGGCAGGACGAATGAAAAACTGTTTTTT.

The rearrangement links TRBV7-9 to TRBJ2-3; D uncertain. This CDR3 is 13 amino acids long. V lost 1 base to trimming and J lost 3 bases, with 5 bases between them. Germline assignment: CDR1 SEHNR and CDR2 FQNEAQ (reference sequence). The CDR3, as DNA: TGTGCCAGCAGCTTAGGGGTGACAGATACGCAGTATTTT. It is translated as CASSLGVTDTQYF.

The V and J genes are TRBV5-1 and TRBJ2-5; tentative D call: TRBD1 (6 bases). The DNA end is a closer match to TRBJ2-7, so the J assignment may be wrong. Germline-derived CDR1 and CDR2 are SGHRS and YFSETQ. The CDR3 spans 13 residues. In DNA form, the CDR3 reads TGCGCCAGCAGCTTGAACAGGGCCTACGAGCAGTACTTC. Translated, it gives CASSLNRAYEQYF.

The count of this clone is one. V and J are TRBV27 and TRBJ1-5, with D unresolved. This CDR3 comprises 14 residues. V dropped 6 bases and J dropped 0 bases, with 9 bases sitting between them. Germline V gene lookup returns CDR1 MNHEY and CDR2 SMNVEV (reference sequence). The CDR3 coding sequence is TGTGCCAGCAGCTCGAGTAGTAGCAATCAGCCCCAGCATTTT. This codes for CASSSSSSNQPQHF.

This chain connects TRBV15 to TRBJ2-7; D is perhaps TRBD1 (6 bases). CDR3 size: 11 residues. V was pared by 9 bases and J by 3 bases, with 9 bases between. Germline assignment: CDR1 LNHNV and CDR2 YYDKDF (reference sequence). This CDR3 reads CATWDNYEQYF. CDR3 nucleotide sequence: TGTGCCACGTGGGACAACTACGAGCAGTACTTC. The whole variable domain, filled in from reference TRBV15 and TRBJ2-7, reads DAMVIQNPRYQVTQFGKPVTLSCSQTLNHNVMYWYQQKSSQAPKLLFHYYDKDFNNEADTPDNFQSRRPNTSFCFLDIRSPGLGDTAMYLCATWDNYEQYFGPGTRLTVT.

This clone was detected only once. This chain connects TRBV19 to TRBJ2-5, with D possibly being TRBD1 (6 bases). The V gene lost 6 bases and the J gene lost 4 bases, with 12 bases spanning the gap. Germline assignment: CDR1 LNHDA and CDR2 SQIVND (reference sequence). The CDR3 is 13 residues long. The CDR3 sequence is CASSRKGVETQYF. The CDR3 coding sequence is TGTGCCAGTAGCCGAAAGGGGGTAGAGACCCAGTACTTC.

V usage is TRBV18 and J usage is TRBJ2-5, with D unclear. The germline gives CDR1 KGHSH, CDR2 LQKENI. The CDR3 sequence is 14 residues long. Trimming stripped 5 bases from V and 0 bases from J, with 10 bases between. CDR3 sequence reads: CASSVREYQETQYF. DNA of the CDR3: TGTGCCAGCTCAGTCAGAGAGTACCAAGAGACCCAGTACTTC.

The chain recombines TRBV7-9 with TRBJ2-3; D is unclear. CDR3 length: 16 amino acids. V lost 1 base and J 2 bases, leaving 13 bases between the germline ends. Germline V gives CDR1 SEHNR, CDR2 FQNEAQ (reference sequence). For the CDR3, the DNA is TGTGCCAGCAGCTTAGGGGCGCAGATTTTCACAGATACGCAGTATTTT. It translates to CASSLGAQIFTDTQYF.

The chain uses TRBV25-1 and TRBJ2-7; possible D gene TRBD1, 6 bases. V gave up 3 bases and J gave up 5 bases, with 14 bases separating them. There are 14 residues in the CDR3. CDR1 and CDR2 (germline): MGHDK, SYGVNS. The CDR3 bases are TGTGCCAGCAGTGAGACCAGGGGTAGAGACGAGCAGTACTTC. Translation gives CASSETRGRDEQYF.

V usage is TRBV29-1 and J usage is TRBJ1-4, with D perhaps matching TRBD1 (5 bases). The germline gives CDR1 SQVTM, CDR2 ANQGSEA. V was pared by 6 bases and J by 7 bases, with 15 bases between. The CDR3 contains 13 residues. Here the CDR3 reads CSVHEGLREKLFF. In nucleotides, the CDR3 is TGCAGCGTCCACGAGGGGCTACGTGAAAAACTGTTTTTT.

The chain carries TRBV28 and TRBJ1-5; 10 positions match TRBD1. Germline values: CDR1 MDHEN, CDR2 SYDVKM. This CDR3 region has 14 residues. V trimming: 6 bases; J trimming: 6 bases; junction bases outside the gene matches: 5. The CDR3 region is CASRTGGEGQPQHF. The CDR3 bases are TGTGCCAGCAGGACAGGGGGCGAAGGTCAGCCCCAGCATTTT.

The chain uses TRBV18 and TRBJ1-3; perhaps TRBD1 as D (6 bases). With 6 bases removed from V and 4 bases from J, the gap between germline ends came to 19 bases. CDR3 length: 16 amino acids. CDR1 and CDR2 from the germline V gene are KGHSH and LQKENI. CDR3 in amino acids: CASSPGIAGDGNTIYF. The CDR3 DNA is TGTGCCAGCTCGCCGGGGATTGCAGGGGACGGAAACACCATATATTTT.

The J gene is TRBJ2-1, the V gene TRBV9, with TRBD2 matching over 9 bases. Per germline, CDR1 SGDLS and CDR2 YYNGEE. Trimming cost V 0 bases and J 5 bases; bases outside gene matches: 3. CDR3 length: 15 residues. CDR3 bases: TGTGCCAGCAGCGTAGGGCGGGAGGGCCACAATGAGCAGTTCTTC. Translated: CASSVGREGHNEQFF.

The chain is built from TRBV27 and TRBJ1-2; the D is unclear. V lost 2 bases and J lost 2, with 9 bases in between. From germline, CDR1 is MNHEY and CDR2 SMNVEV (reference sequence). This CDR3 region has 14 residues. The CDR3 DNA follows: TGTGCCAGCAGTTTAAAAGGGAGGAACTATGGCTACACCTTC. This encodes CASSLKGRNYGYTF.

This rearrangement joins TRBV7-3 to TRBJ2-5, with 9 nucleotides matching TRBD1. Germline V gene sequence: CDR1 SGHTA, CDR2 FQGTGA. The junction had 8 bases not matched to a gene; V was cut back by 3 bases and J by 9 bases. The CDR3 has 14 amino acids. The CDR3 reads CASSFGQGSWAQYF. CDR3 nucleotide sequence: TGTGCCAGCAGCTTTGGACAGGGGAGTTGGGCCCAGTACTTC.

The CDR3 region is CASTPSGRGINEQFF. CDR3 coding DNA: TGTGCCAGCACCCCGAGCGGGAGGGGAATCAATGAGCAGTTCTTC. This rearrangement joins TRBV27 to TRBJ2-1; 10 bases align to TRBD2. With V trimmed by 7 bases and J by 6 bases, 9 bases remained unmatched. CDR1 and CDR2 from the germline V gene are MNHEY and SMNVEV (reference sequence). The CDR3 sequence is 15 residues long.

V usage is TRBV10-3 and J usage is TRBJ2-7, with 8 bases identical to TRBD1. The germline CDR1 and CDR2 sequences are ENHRY and SYGVKD. V was clipped by 8 bases and J by 7 bases; unmatched bases: 13. The CDR3 is 14 amino acids. CDR3: CAIAPGQAGGEQYF. The CDR3 DNA reads as TGTGCCATCGCCCCGGGACAGGCCGGTGGGGAGCAGTACTTC.

The V gene is TRBV19, the J gene TRBJ1-4; 8 bases map to TRBD1. CDR1 and CDR2 from the germline V gene are LNHDA and SQIVND (reference sequence). This CDR3 has 15 residues. V trimming: 7 bases; J trimming: 0 bases; junction bases outside the gene matches: 4. CDR3 sequence: CASNQGAATNEKLFF. In DNA form, the CDR3 reads TGTGCCAGTAACCAGGGGGCGGCAACTAATGAAAAACTGTTTTTT.

This chain joins TRBV28 and TRBJ1-2; D call uncertain. Trimming removed 11 bases from V and 8 bases from J, with 15 bases in between. This CDR3 is built from 11 residues. In germline, CDR1 is MDHEN, CDR2 SYDVKM. Here the CDR3 DNA reads TGTGCCGCGTCTGGTGGTTGGGGCTACACCTTC. Amino acids: CAASGGWGYTF.

CDR3 protein: CASSLSRGTEGGYTF. The CDR3 DNA sequence: TGTGCCAGCAGCCTCTCTCGCGGCACGGAGGGTGGCTACACCTTC. The J gene is TRBJ1-2, the V gene TRBV7-3; D is ambiguous. This CDR3 contains 15 residues. Germline V gives CDR1 SGHTA, CDR2 FQGTGA. The V and J ends lost 5 bases and 7 bases respectively, with 20 bases between them.

As DNA, the CDR3 is TGTGCCAGCAGCTCGGCACTAGCGGGTGGCCCCAATGAGCAGTTCTTC. Translation: CASSSALAGGPNEQFF. J is TRBJ2-1 and V is TRBV7-9; 9 bases line up with TRBD2. There are 16 residues in the CDR3. The germline V gene encodes CDR1 SEHNR and CDR2 FQNEAQ (reference sequence). Trimming took 4 bases from V and 6 from J; bases not matched to a gene: 10.

This clone was observed a single time. The chain has TRBV7-3 and TRBJ2-1; tentative D call: TRBD1 (5 bases). The CDR3 totals 13 residues. Germline V gene data show CDR1 as SGHTA and CDR2 as FQGTGA. V lost 3 bases and J 9 bases, leaving 12 bases between the germline ends. Here the CDR3 DNA reads TGTGCCAGCAGCTTTTCAGGGTTTGGTGAGCAGTTCTTC. Its translation: CASSFSGFGEQFF. Filled out from reference TRBV7-3 and TRBJ2-1, the complete variable domain reads GAGVSQTPSNKVTEKGKYVELRCDPISGHTALYWYRQSLGQGPEFLIYFQGTGAADDSGLPNDRFFAVRPEGSVSTLKIQRTERGDSAVYLCASSFSGFGEQFFGPGTRLTVL.

The chain couples TRBV7-8 to TRBJ1-2; D is unresolved. The CDR3 extends over 13 amino acids. Between the trimmed V and J ends, which lost 1 base and 0 bases, there was a span of 3 bases. Germline CDR1 and CDR2: SGHVS and FQNEAQ. The CDR3 region is CASSLGPNYGYTF. The CDR3 DNA reads as TGTGCCAGCAGCTTAGGTCCTAACTATGGCTACACCTTC.

The J gene is TRBJ2-2, the V gene TRBV19, with D possibly being TRBD1 or TRBD2 (6 bases each). The CDR3 consists of 15 residues. V was clipped by 11 bases and J by 5 bases, with 21 bases between them. The germline V gene has CDR1 LNHDA and CDR2 SQIVND (reference sequence). CDR3 protein: CAAQRGAVDTGELFF. DNA of the CDR3: TGTGCCGCTCAGAGGGGGGCGGTGGATACCGGGGAGCTGTTTTTT.

This clone was observed a single time. V gene TRBV15 combines with J gene TRBJ2-4; the D gene is possibly TRBD2 (6 bases). V gave up 1 base and J gave up 5 bases, with 15 bases separating them. CDR3 length: 16 amino acids. Germline CDR1 is LNHNV and CDR2 is YYDKDF (reference sequence). CDR3 sequence reads: CATSRGAEGVENIQYF. The CDR3 coding sequence is TGTGCCACCAGCAGAGGGGCGGAGGGAGTCGAAAACATTCAGTACTTC.